This T cell receptor beta chain was retrieved from a study of shared clonotypes between healthy human individuals. Study context: Per donor, three plates held CD4 naive cells, three held CD4 memory, two held CD8 naive and one held CD8 memory. Study results and caveats: Larger estimated richness was generally seen in naive subsets than in memory subsets. Deeper or shallower sequencing was expected to change how clonotypes are shared among donors.

Some clones are missing from TCRdb's copy, which holds only in-frame ones; the method was immunoSEQ multiplex PCR. The data hold around 700,000 clones, with about 92% observed a single time. Naive CD8 cells, CD45RO-negative and positively selected for CCR7, excluded terminally differentiated effector memory CD45RA+ cells. Trimming cost V 2 bases and J 3 bases, with 11 bases left between them. The CDR3 spans 15 residues. Germline CDR1 MNHEY, CDR2 SMNVEV (reference sequence). Note on this clone: What it recognizes is unknown.

Sequencing was done on a sample of naive CD8+ T cells sorted from blood. The chain recombines TRBV27 with TRBJ2-1; D unclear. The receptor's source is a man aged 25-45 years in good health. CDR3 amino acids: CASSLVLGRYNEQFF. Here the CDR3 DNA reads TGTGCCAGCAGTTTAGTTTTAGGCCGCTACAATGAGCAGTTCTTC.